The 13 T cell receptor beta chains listed next were all sequenced from one sample in a study of blood T cell repertoires in COVID-19. Some clones are missing from TCRdb's copy, which holds only in-frame ones; the method was immunoSEQ multiplex PCR. Of 60,000 to 65,000 clones in the sample, around 80% were seen once. The sequenced material came from peripheral blood. Receptors were obtained from an older woman with acute or convalescent COVID-19.

This clone was seen a single time. V and J are TRBV7-3 and TRBJ1-1; 7 nucleotides align to TRBD1. The V and J ends lost 5 bases and 2 bases, in that order; junction bases with no gene match: 8. Per the germline V gene, CDR1 is SGHTA and CDR2 is FQGTGA. The CDR3 covers 15 residues. Here the CDR3 DNA reads TGTGCCAGCAGCCCTGGCGGGACAGCTAACACTGAAGCTTTCTTT. This translates into CASSPGGTANTEAFF.

This clone showed up just a few times. The rearrangement links TRBV7-2 to TRBJ1-1; no clear D gene. CDR3 length: 15 residues. Trimming took off 4 bases at V and 0 bases at J, with 12 bases between the two ends. Per the germline V gene, CDR1 is SGHTA and CDR2 is FQGNSA. In nucleotides, the CDR3 is TGTGCCAGCAGCTCCCTTATAAACATGAACACTGAAGCTTTCTTT. Translating gives CASSSLINMNTEAFF.

This sequence joins TRBV19 and TRBJ1-1; TRBD1 is a possible D gene (6 bases). Germline CDR1 reads LNHDA; CDR2 reads SQIVND (reference sequence). The CDR3 contains 14 residues. Trimming shortened V by 5 bases and J by 4 bases, and 14 bases separated the two germline ends. For the CDR3, the DNA is TGTGCCAGTAGTGGGGGACACCGGACCACTGAAGCTTTCTTT. Its protein is CASSGGHRTTEAFF. Together with reference TRBV19 and TRBJ1-1, the CDR3 gives the full variable domain: DGGITQSPKYLFRKEGQNVTLSCEQNLNHDAMYWYRQDPGQGLRLIYYSQIVNDFQKGDIAEGYSVSREKKESFPLTVTSAQKNPTAFYLCASSGGHRTTEAFFGQGTRLTVV.

The V and J genes are TRBV6-1 and TRBJ1-1, with D perhaps matching TRBD1 (6 bases). The CDR3 has 15 residues. Germline V gene sequence: CDR1 MNHNS, CDR2 SASEGT. V dropped 3 bases and J dropped 5 bases, with 16 bases sitting between them. Here the CDR3 reads CASSERGGVWTEAFF. CDR3 nucleotide sequence: TGTGCCAGCAGTGAGCGGGGGGGCGTGTGGACTGAAGCTTTCTTT.

Of note for this clone: Other nucleotide sequences from this sample produce the same CDR3. This rearrangement joins TRBV10-3 to TRBJ1-2, with D maybe TRBD1 (5 bases). The V end was cut by 5 bases, the J end by 3 bases, with 13 bases between. CDR3 size: 14 residues. Per germline, CDR1 ENHRY and CDR2 SYGVKD. CDR3: CAISLGQGDYGYTF. The CDR3 bases are TGTGCCATCAGTCTCGGGCAGGGCGACTATGGCTACACCTTC.

This clone was counted only a few times. The chain recombines TRBV6-2 or TRBV6-3 with TRBJ1-6; D ambiguous. The germline V gene has CDR1 MNHEY and CDR2 SVGEGT. Trimming took 2 bases from V and 5 from J, leaving 22 bases between them. The CDR3 totals 19 residues. CDR3 nucleotide sequence: TGTGCCAGCAGTTACGGAGTGAGAAACGAAAAAGCAAATAATTCACCCCTCCACTTT. This sequence encodes CASSYGVRNEKANNSPLHF.

V usage is TRBV2 and J usage is TRBJ1-5; 7 bases align to TRBD1. The CDR3 has 15 residues. V dropped 3 bases and J dropped 0; count of bases not matched to a gene: 2. The germline gives CDR1 SNHLY, CDR2 FYNNEI. The CDR3 region is CASSEGTASNQPQHF. The CDR3 coding sequence is TGTGCCAGCAGTGAGGGGACAGCTAGCAATCAGCCCCAGCATTTT.

CDR3 nucleotides: TGTGCCTGCCCTCCAGGGGCTTCCTCGACTCAAGCTTTCTTT. Amino acids: CACPPGASSTQAFF. The chain joins TRBV30 to TRBJ1-1, with a weak D call TRBD1 (6 bases). V lost 6 bases and J lost 9, with 23 bases in between. Germline loops: CDR1 GTSNPN, CDR2 SVGIG (reference sequence). The CDR3 consists of 14 residues. Full variable domain (outside the CDR3, taken from reference TRBV30 and TRBJ1-1): SQTIHQWPATLVQPVGSPLSLECTVEGTSNPNLYWYRQAAGRGLQLLFYSVGIGQISSEVPQNLSASRPQDRQFILSSKKLLLSDSGFYLCACPPGASSTQAFFGQGTRLTVV.

This chain links TRBV5-1 with TRBJ1-1; possibly TRBD1 for D (6 bases). The V end was cut by 4 bases, the J end by 2 bases, with 18 bases between. The CDR3 has 16 residues. Per the germline V gene, CDR1 is SGHRS and CDR2 is YFSETQ. This CDR3 is CASSLKYNRVNTEAFF. In nucleotides, the CDR3 is TGCGCCAGCAGCCTCAAATATAACAGGGTAAACACTGAAGCTTTCTTT.

The chain links TRBV2 to TRBJ1-5; D is unclear. Germline-derived CDR1 and CDR2 are SNHLY and FYNNEI. CDR3 length equals 12 residues. Deletions cut 4 bases from V and 5 bases from J, with 6 bases between. CDR3 residues: CASSGGDQPQHF. The CDR3 DNA sequence: TGTGCCAGCAGTGGGGGAGATCAGCCCCAGCATTTT.

This rearrangement joins TRBV5-5 to TRBJ1-2; 11 bases are a match to TRBD1. This CDR3 has 16 amino acids. Germline values: CDR1 SGHKS, CDR2 YYEKEE (reference sequence). The V and J ends lost 0 bases and 4 bases, in that order; junction bases with no gene match: 5. The CDR3 loop reads CASSLGTGGASYGYTF. CDR3 DNA: TGTGCCAGCAGCTTGGGGACAGGGGGCGCCAGCTATGGCTACACCTTC.

The chain is built from TRBV5-6 and TRBJ1-1, with 7 bases that match TRBD1. The germline V gene has CDR1 SGHDT and CDR2 YYEEEE. The V segment lost 5 bases and the J segment 0 bases; nucleotides outside the gene matches: 10. The CDR3 is made up of 16 amino acids. The DNA of the CDR3 is TGTGCCAGCAGTCGCGGGACAGAAGTTTTGAACACTGAAGCTTTCTTT. Residues: CASSRGTEVLNTEAFF.

The rearrangement joins TRBV24-1 to TRBJ1-6, with D possibly TRBD1 on 5 matching bases. Germline V CDR1 and CDR2: KGHDR, SFDVKD. V lost 1 base and J lost 6, with 12 bases in between. The CDR3 totals 16 residues. CDR3 in DNA: TGTGCCACCAGTGATTTAGAGACAGAAAGTAATTCACCCCTCCACTTT. It codes for CATSDLETESNSPLHF.